Following are 26 T cell receptor beta chains from one sample sequenced in a study of T cell changes during pregnancy in multiple sclerosis. Libraries were prepared by immunoSEQ multiplex PCR; TCRdb keeps only in-frame clonotypes and omits some of them. The sample carries about 60,000 clones, approximately 91% recorded once. The sample here was CD4+ T cells from peripheral blood mononuclear cells, taken in the first trimester of pregnancy. These receptors all come from a female donor with multiple sclerosis, enrolled in a pregnancy study.

This chain links TRBV4-3 with TRBJ1-2; 9 bases are a match to TRBD1. This CDR3 has 16 amino acids. The germline CDR1 and CDR2 sequences are LGHNA and YSLEER. With V trimmed by 0 bases and J by 4 bases, 6 bases remained unmatched. CDR3 protein: CASSQEGTGMSYGYTF. The CDR3 nucleotides read TGCGCCAGCAGCCAAGAAGGGACAGGGATGTCCTATGGCTACACCTTC.

The chain combines TRBV27 with TRBJ1-1, with 7 bases fitting TRBD1. In germline, CDR1 is MNHEY, CDR2 SMNVEV (reference sequence). Trimming took 10 bases from V and 0 from J; bases not matched to a gene: 20. The CDR3 loop spans 18 amino acids. DNA of the CDR3: TGTGCCACCCTACGGGGTTTTGACTCGGGACAGATGAACACTGAAGCTTTCTTT. Its translation is CATLRGFDSGQMNTEAFF.

This clone was recorded once. CDR3: CASSLTGAVVRGAPHTF. In DNA, the CDR3 is TGTGCCAGCAGCTTAACTGGTGCCGTTGTCAGGGGAGCCCCGCACACCTTC. This chain joins TRBV7-3 and TRBJ1-2; a weak D match, TRBD1 (6 bases). CDR1 is SGHTA, CDR2 FQGTGA, per germline. The CDR3 length is 17 residues. V was trimmed by 0 bases and J by 12 bases, leaving 26 bases between them.

V usage is TRBV7-3 and J usage is TRBJ1-1, with D perhaps matching TRBD1 (5 bases). V lost 5 bases and J 4 bases, leaving 20 bases between the germline ends. Germline CDR1 reads SGHTA; CDR2 reads FQGTGA. This CDR3 region has 16 residues. The CDR3 region is CASSRHAGIDSTEAFF. CDR3 nucleotides: TGTGCCAGCAGCCGCCACGCAGGGATAGATAGCACTGAAGCTTTCTTT.

The chain joins TRBV5-1 to TRBJ1-1; TRBD1 matches 8 bases. With V trimmed by 1 base and J by 4 bases, 3 bases remained unmatched. The CDR3 runs 14 residues. Germline values: CDR1 SGHRS, CDR2 YFSETQ. The CDR3 region is CASSLSGGRTEAFF. The CDR3 region has the DNA TGCGCCAGCAGCTTGTCAGGGGGCCGCACTGAAGCTTTCTTT.

This chain joins TRBV7-3 and TRBJ2-1; D gene uncertain. V was trimmed by 2 bases and J by 3 bases, leaving 5 bases between them. Germline CDR1 is SGHTA and CDR2 is FQGTGA. The CDR3 covers 13 residues. The DNA for the CDR3 is TGTGCCAGCAGCTTACTTCTCTACAATGAGCAGTTCTTC. This sequence encodes CASSLLLYNEQFF.

As concerns this clone: The junction shows a germline mismatch at one end, possibly a read error. The J gene is TRBJ2-3, the V gene TRBV19, with TRBD2 identical over 10 bases. Germline CDR1 LNHDA, CDR2 SQIVND (reference sequence). This CDR3 region has 18 residues. CDR3 sequence reads: CASSLPSGGAKFTNTQYF. Here the CDR3 DNA reads TGTGCCAGTAGTTTACCGAGCGGGGGGGCAAAATTCACAAATACGCAGTATTTT.

The genes are TRBV2 and TRBJ1-3; D is undetermined. V shed 8 bases and J shed 4 bases, with 12 bases lying between them. This CDR3 spans 13 amino acids. Per germline, CDR1 SNHLY and CDR2 FYNNEI. CDR3 DNA sequence: TGTGCCAGCGGCCAGGTCGCCGGAAACACCATATATTTT. This encodes CASGQVAGNTIYF.

This chain uses TRBV18 with TRBJ2-7; D may be TRBD2 (6 bases). Trimming pared 8 bases from V and 5 bases from J, leaving 16 bases between. The germline gives CDR1 KGHSH, CDR2 LQKENI. This CDR3 has 13 residues. Written as DNA, the CDR3 is TGTGCCAGCGCCGGAGGGACGGCGAACGAGCAGTACTTC. Encoded protein: CASAGGTANEQYF.

This chain joins TRBV28 and TRBJ2-5, with TRBD1 matching over 8 bases. Germline CDR1 is MDHEN and CDR2 is SYDVKM. The V gene end was trimmed by 6 bases and the J gene end by 7 bases; junction bases not matched to a gene: 13. This CDR3 contains 15 residues. The CDR3 nucleotides read TGTGCCAGCAGAGCCGGGACAGGAGGTGTAGGGACCCAGTACTTC. As protein: CASRAGTGGVGTQYF.

J is TRBJ2-3 and V is TRBV15; 9 bases match TRBD2. The CDR3 spans 14 residues. CDR1 is LNHNV and CDR2 is YYDKDF in the germline V gene (reference sequence). V was pared by 0 bases and J by 11 bases, with 6 bases of the junction left unmatched. CDR3 amino acids: CATSREGGGAGQYF. Written as DNA, the CDR3 is TGTGCCACCAGCAGAGAAGGCGGGGGGGCCGGGCAGTATTTT.

The chain links TRBV19 to TRBJ1-1, with TRBD1 identical over 7 bases. The CDR3 is 14 residues long. Trimming removed 6 bases from V and 0 bases from J; junction bases left unmatched: 4. Germline assignment: CDR1 LNHDA and CDR2 SQIVND (reference sequence). The CDR3 is CASSTGAVNTEAFF. Written as DNA, the CDR3 is TGTGCCAGTAGCACAGGGGCCGTGAACACTGAAGCTTTCTTT.

The chain is built from TRBV25-1 and TRBJ2-2; TRBD2 might be the D (5 bases). The germline V and J ends were trimmed by 2 bases and 3 bases, with 16 bases remaining between them. The CDR3 totals 17 residues. CDR1 and CDR2 (germline): MGHDK, SYGVNS. The CDR3 nucleotides read TGTGCCAGCAGTGAAACAACGAGGGCGCGGTACACCGGGGAGCTGTTTTTT. This translates into CASSETTRARYTGELFF.

The V gene is TRBV10-3, the J gene TRBJ1-3; 7 bases agree with TRBD1. Losses at the gene ends were 2 bases for V and 2 bases for J; bases not matched to a gene: 12. Germline lookup yields CDR1 ENHRY and CDR2 SYGVKD. The CDR3 totals 18 residues. The CDR3 sequence is CAISEPWELQGTGNTIYF. The CDR3 nucleotides read TGTGCCATCAGTGAGCCATGGGAATTACAGGGGACTGGAAACACCATATATTTT.

This chain links TRBV4-2 with TRBJ1-1; a weak D match, TRBD1 (5 bases). Germline CDR1 and CDR2: LGHNA and YNFKEQ. The CDR3 totals 15 residues. With 3 bases removed from V and 4 bases from J, the gap between germline ends came to 15 bases. CDR3 residues: CASSQLGGGGTEAFF. CDR3 nucleotide sequence: TGTGCCAGCAGCCAGTTGGGGGGTGGTGGCACTGAAGCTTTCTTT.

This chain's CDR3 is CASSRDSGGRAGELFF. The CDR3 nucleotides are TGCGCCAGCAGCCGAGACTCAGGGGGCAGGGCCGGGGAGCTGTTTTTT. The chain links TRBV5-1 to TRBJ2-2; 8 nucleotides match TRBD1. This CDR3 has 16 residues. The trim removed 4 bases at V and 6 bases at J, leaving 11 bases unmatched. CDR1 and CDR2 from the germline V gene are SGHRS and YFSETQ.

This clone was recorded once. The chain links TRBV5-6 to TRBJ1-5; TRBD1 matches at 9 bases. This CDR3 comprises 14 residues. Trimming at V came to 0 bases and at J to 5 bases, leaving 0 bases not matched to a gene. CDR1 is SGHDT, CDR2 YYEEEE, per germline. The CDR3: CASSLGDRDQPQHF. CDR3 DNA sequence: TGTGCCAGCAGCTTGGGGGACAGGGATCAGCCCCAGCATTTT. Drawing the rest from reference TRBV5-6 and TRBJ1-5, the complete variable domain is DAGVTQSPTHLIKTRGQQVTLRCSPKSGHDTVSWYQQALGQGPQFIFQYYEEEERQRGNFPDRFSGHQFPNYSSELNVNALLLGDSALYLCASSLGDRDQPQHFGDGTRLSIL.

The V gene is TRBV5-1, the J gene TRBJ1-2; D is uncertain. Trimming removed 3 bases at V and 4 bases at J, with 10 bases between. Per germline, CDR1 SGHRS and CDR2 YFSETQ. This CDR3 has 13 amino acids. CDR3 residues: CASSSTVLYGYTF. CDR3 bases: TGCGCCAGCAGCTCTACAGTCCTCTATGGCTACACCTTC. The full variable domain, rest sourced from reference TRBV5-1 and TRBJ1-2, is KAGVTQTPRYLIKTRGQQVTLSCSPISGHRSVSWYQQTPGQGLQFLFEYFSETQRNKGNFPGRFSGRQFSNSRSEMNVSTLELGDSALYLCASSSTVLYGYTFGSGTRLTVV.

The chain joins TRBV7-2 to TRBJ1-1, with D possibly TRBD1 on 6 matching bases. V lost 1 base and J 4 bases, leaving 22 bases between the germline ends. Germline-derived CDR1 and CDR2 are SGHTA and FQGNSA. The CDR3 consists of 18 residues. CDR3 residues: CASSLVAHRVSMSTEAFF. The DNA for the CDR3 is TGTGCCAGCAGCTTAGTAGCCCACAGGGTGAGCATGAGCACTGAAGCTTTCTTT.

This clone has just one count. The V gene is TRBV5-8, the J gene TRBJ1-3; D unresolved. The CDR3 length is 14 residues. Germline-derived CDR1 and CDR2 are SGHTS and YDEGEE. V shed 1 base and J shed 3 bases, with 8 bases lying between them. The CDR3 DNA reads as TGTGCCAGCAGCTTGAGAGGTCTTGGAAACACCATATATTTT. This encodes CASSLRGLGNTIYF. Looking up the rest from reference TRBV5-8 and TRBJ1-3 gives the full variable domain: EAGVTQSPTHLIKTRGQQATLRCSPISGHTSVYWYQQALGLGLQFLLWYDEGEERNRGNFPPRFSGRQFPNYSSELNVNALELEDSALYLCASSLRGLGNTIYFGEGSWLTVV.

This CDR3 is CASSQDLLGGYSNQPQHF. DNA of the CDR3: TGCGCCAGCAGCCAAGATCTATTAGGGGGATATAGCAATCAGCCCCAGCATTTT. The rearrangement joins TRBV4-3 to TRBJ1-5, with D possibly TRBD1 on 6 matching bases. This CDR3 is built from 18 residues. The ends were cut back, 0 bases at V and 0 bases at J, with 15 bases in the middle. Germline V gives CDR1 LGHNA, CDR2 YSLEER.

The rearrangement uses TRBV7-2 and TRBJ2-5; D possibly corresponds to TRBD1 (5 bases). This CDR3 is 15 amino acids long. Germline V gives CDR1 SGHTA, CDR2 FQGNSA. Between the trimmed V and J ends, which lost 5 bases and 4 bases, there was a span of 17 bases. The DNA for the CDR3 is TGTGCCAGCAGCAGGGGTCAGGGAAGTGTAGAGACCCAGTACTTC. Translated, it gives CASSRGQGSVETQYF.

The J gene is TRBJ2-1, the V gene TRBV7-8; 13 bases map to TRBD2. The germline V gene encodes CDR1 SGHVS and CDR2 FQNEAQ. This CDR3 is 14 amino acids long. V was pared by 8 bases and J by 8 bases, with 6 bases of the junction left unmatched. CDR3 coding DNA: TGTGCCAGCCCAGGGACTAGCGGGGTCGATGAGCAGTTCTTC. The encoded protein is CASPGTSGVDEQFF.

The CDR3 DNA reads TGTGCCAGCAGCCAGGAGACTAGCGGGGCTGAAAACATTCAGTACTTC. This encodes CASSQETSGAENIQYF. V is TRBV4-2 and J is TRBJ2-4; 11 nucleotides line up with TRBD2. The ends lost 3 bases at V and 5 bases at J; junction bases unmatched: 6. Germline V gives CDR1 LGHNA, CDR2 YNFKEQ. The length of the CDR3 is 16 residues.

The sample holds one count of this clone. CDR3 amino acids: CASRLETNRGVVSGNTIYF. CDR3 DNA: TGTGCCAGCAGGTTGGAAACGAACAGGGGGGTTGTCTCTGGAAACACCATATATTTT. The chain carries TRBV11-2 and TRBJ1-3; 8 bases align to TRBD1. The trim removed 6 bases at V and 0 bases at J, leaving 16 bases unmatched. Germline V lookup: CDR1 SGHAT, CDR2 FQNNGV. CDR3 size: 19 residues.

This clone showed up just once. This rearrangement joins TRBV19 to TRBJ2-2, with TRBD2 matching 11 bases. The CDR3 contains 16 residues. Trimming took 5 bases from V and 3 from J; bases not matched to a gene: 5. Germline lookup yields CDR1 LNHDA and CDR2 SQIVND (reference sequence). CDR3 in amino acids: CASSALAGGHTGELFF. CDR3 bases: TGTGCCAGTAGTGCCTTAGCGGGGGGGCACACCGGGGAGCTGTTTTTT.